Listed here is a single T cell receptor (beta chain). These data originate in a study of cytomegalovirus exposure and HLA in healthy donors. The CDR3 runs 16 residues. V was trimmed by 4 bases and J by 6 bases, leaving 22 bases between them. Germline-derived CDR1 and CDR2 are KGHSH and LQKENI. Sequencing used immunoSEQ multiplex PCR; TCRdb keeps in-frame clones, though not all of them. The data contain 140,000 to 150,000 clones, approximately 94% of them seen just once; the ten biggest clones take up approximately 2%. The clonotype comes from a man aged 18 to 29 in good health and CMV-seropositive. This rearrangement joins TRBV18 to TRBJ2-7; tentatively, D is TRBD1 (7 bases). The sequenced sample consisted of PBMCs. The DNA for the CDR3 is TGTGCCAGCTCACTCTGGGTAGGGGGCGCGGAGGGCGAGCAGTACTTC. This sequence encodes CASSLWVGGAEGEQYF.